A selection of T cell receptor beta chains follows, all from one sample in a study of T cells in Graves' hyperthyroidism and ophthalmopathy. TCRdb used MiXCR to reprocess the multiplex PCR reads, holding one entry per CDR3 protein. The table lists 550,000 to 800,000 distinct CDR3 sequences, around 17% of them singletons, with around 8.1% in the top ten. Specimen: blood. The receptors were sampled from a man between 18 and 29 years old with Graves' hyperthyroidism. The CDR3 runs from the conserved cysteine through the conserved F or W. The D gene is left open where the match is weak. Clone size, where shown, is once, few, many, or a class for clones that have expanded.

V: TRBV12-3/TRBV12-4
size: many
J: TRBJ1-2
D: NA
CDR3: CASLRGSGYGYTF
DNA: TGTGCCAGCCTGAGGGGGTCGGGCTATGGCTACACCTTC

V: TRBV14
size: few
J: TRBJ2-5
D: TRBD2
CDR3: CASSQGGSWTLAGLEETQYF
DNA: TGTGCCAGCAGCCAAGGTGGTTCGTGGACCCTAGCGGGATTAGAAGAGACCCAGTACTTC

V: TRBV28
size: NA
J: TRBJ2-3
D: NA
CDR3: CASSLWTGTDTQYF
DNA: TGTGCCAGCAGTTTATGGACAGGTACAGATACGCAGTATTTT

V: TRBV20-1
size: NA
J: TRBJ1-1
D: TRBD1
CDR3: CSARDRRTGGTEAFF
DNA: TGCAGTGCTAGAGATAGGCGGACAGGGGGCACTGAAGCTTTCTTT

V: TRBV24-1
size: many
J: TRBJ2-1
D: TRBD2
CDR3: CATSDGGLAGAREQFF
DNA: TGTGCCACCAGTGATGGGGGGCTAGCGGGAGCAAGGGAGCAGTTCTTC

V: TRBV27
size: many
J: TRBJ2-3
D: TRBD1
CDR3: CASSPSRTGGRDTQYF
DNA: TGTGCCAGCAGTCCCTCACGGACAGGGGGCCGGGATACGCAGTATTTT

V: TRBV19
size: NA
J: TRBJ1-2
D: TRBD1
CDR3: CATGPGTGRRYTF
DNA: TGTGCCACGGGACCCGGGACAGGACGTCGCTACACCTTC

V: TRBV11-1
size: many
J: TRBJ2-5
D: TRBD1
CDR3: CASSLAGVWDRVAGWETQYF
DNA: TGTGCCAGCAGCTTAGCTGGTGTCTGGGACAGGGTCGCGGGTTGGGAGACCCAGTACTTC

V: TRBV7-2
size: many
J: TRBJ2-5
D: NA
CDR3: CASSRRGYQETQYF
DNA: TGTGCCAGCAGCCGCAGAGGGTACCAAGAGACCCAGTACTTC

V: TRBV7-2
size: many
J: TRBJ2-2
D: TRBD2
CDR3: CASSLASGTGELFF
DNA: TGTGCCAGCAGTTTGGCTAGCGGCACCGGGGAGCTGTTTTTT

V: TRBV27
size: many
J: TRBJ2-7
D: TRBD1
CDR3: CASSLNQGDEQYF
DNA: TGTGCCAGCAGTTTAAATCAGGGGGACGAGCAGTACTTC

V: TRBV11-3
size: many
J: TRBJ2-3
D: TRBD1
CDR3: CASSQGAGTQYF
DNA: TGTGCCAGCAGCCAGGGGGCTGGTACGCAGTATTTT

V: TRBV28
size: many
J: TRBJ2-1
D: TRBD2
CDR3: CASRGGDNEQFF
DNA: TGTGCCAGCAGGGGAGGGGACAATGAGCAGTTCTTC

V: TRBV20-1
size: many
J: TRBJ2-7
D: NA
CDR3: CSARGWGPLEQYF
DNA: TGCAGTGCTAGAGGGTGGGGGCCCCTCGAGCAGTACTTC

V: TRBV6-2/TRBV6-3
size: NA
J: TRBJ2-5
D: TRBD1
CDR3: CASSYSTGDQYF
DNA: TGTGCCAGCAGTTACTCGACAGGGGACCAGTACTTC

V: TRBV30
size: many
J: TRBJ2-7
D: NA
CDR3: CAWSVPGARVEQYF
DNA: TGTGCCTGGAGTGTACCGGGAGCACGGGTCGAGCAGTACTTC

V: TRBV18
size: many
J: TRBJ2-7
D: NA
CDR3: CASSPSQGRTYEQYF
DNA: TGTGCCAGCTCACCATCTCAGGGAAGGACCTACGAGCAGTACTTC

V: TRBV20-1
size: few
J: TRBJ2-1
D: NA
CDR3: CSAARSGVNEQFF
DNA: TGCAGTGCCGCGAGATCCGGGGTCAATGAGCAGTTCTTC

V: TRBV11-3
size: many
J: TRBJ2-1
D: NA
CDR3: CASSLSYLGKTEYNEQFF
DNA: TGTGCCAGCAGCTTATCCTACCTAGGAAAGACGGAATACAATGAGCAGTTCTTC

V: TRBV11-2
size: NA
J: TRBJ2-1
D: TRBD2
CDR3: CASSVEGSGRATYNEQFF
DNA: TGTGCCAGCAGCGTAGAGGGTAGCGGGAGGGCCACCTACAATGAGCAGTTCTTC

V: TRBV2
size: NA
J: TRBJ2-7
D: NA
CDR3: CASSGSSGAAYEQYF
DNA: TGTGCCAGCAGTGGATCCTCCGGGGCCGCCTACGAGCAGTACTTC

V: TRBV27
size: many
J: TRBJ2-3
D: NA
CDR3: CASSLSESDTQYF
DNA: TGTGCCAGCAGTTTATCGGAGAGTGATACGCAGTATTTT

V: TRBV4-2
size: NA
J: TRBJ2-1
D: NA
CDR3: CASGVSGYSYNEQFF
DNA: TGTGCCAGCGGGGTTTCCGGGTACTCCTACAATGAGCAGTTCTTC

V: TRBV20-1
size: NA
J: TRBJ2-3
D: NA
CDR3: CSAGARRDTQYF
DNA: TGCAGTGCCGGTGCCCGGCGGGATACGCAGTATTTT

V: TRBV29-1
size: many
J: TRBJ1-4
D: TRBD1
CDR3: CSVEGGTGGEKLFF
DNA: TGCAGCGTTGAAGGGGGAACAGGGGGCGAAAAACTGTTTTTT

V: TRBV28
size: many
J: TRBJ1-2
D: NA
CDR3: CASSLWGSYYGYTF
DNA: TGTGCCAGCAGTTTATGGGGCAGCTACTATGGCTACACCTTC

V: TRBV19
size: NA
J: TRBJ2-7
D: NA
CDR3: CASSVALGNYEQYF
DNA: TGTGCCAGTAGTGTCGCTCTCGGGAACTACGAGCAGTACTTC

V: TRBV4-3
size: many
J: TRBJ2-5
D: TRBD1
CDR3: CASSNRDRRQETQYF
DNA: TGCGCCAGCAGTAACCGGGACAGGCGACAAGAGACCCAGTACTTC

V: TRBV7-9
size: NA
J: TRBJ2-2
D: TRBD2
CDR3: CASSLNSGRLTGELFF
DNA: TGTGCCAGCAGCTTAAATAGCGGGAGGCTCACCGGGGAGCTGTTTTTT

V: TRBV20-1
size: many
J: TRBJ2-5
D: NA
CDR3: CSARVGRVYQETQYF
DNA: TGCAGTGCTAGAGTAGGCAGGGTCTACCAAGAGACCCAGTACTTC

V: TRBV9
size: NA
J: TRBJ2-7
D: NA
CDR3: CASSVGGTGTYNEQYF
DNA: TGTGCCAGCAGCGTAGGGGGGACGGGGACCTACAATGAGCAGTACTTC

V: TRBV2
size: NA
J: TRBJ2-4
D: NA
CDR3: CASNLSGGLENIQYF
DNA: TGTGCCAGCAACCTATCCGGGGGCCTTGAAAACATTCAGTACTTC

V: TRBV29-1
size: NA
J: TRBJ2-1
D: NA
CDR3: CSVVIGLANYNEQFF
DNA: TGCAGCGTTGTAATAGGGCTAGCGAATTACAATGAGCAGTTCTTC

V: TRBV24-1
size: few
J: TRBJ2-5
D: NA
CDR3: CATSDWTGAQETQYF
DNA: TGTGCCACCAGTGATTGGACGGGAGCCCAAGAGACCCAGTACTTC

V: TRBV18
size: many
J: TRBJ1-2
D: NA
CDR3: CASSPNLQANGYTF
DNA: TGTGCCAGCTCACCGAATTTACAGGCCAATGGCTACACCTTC

V: TRBV11-2
size: NA
J: TRBJ1-5
D: NA
CDR3: CASSAGQLSNQPQHF
DNA: TGTGCCAGCAGCGCTGGACAGTTGAGCAATCAGCCCCAGCATTTT